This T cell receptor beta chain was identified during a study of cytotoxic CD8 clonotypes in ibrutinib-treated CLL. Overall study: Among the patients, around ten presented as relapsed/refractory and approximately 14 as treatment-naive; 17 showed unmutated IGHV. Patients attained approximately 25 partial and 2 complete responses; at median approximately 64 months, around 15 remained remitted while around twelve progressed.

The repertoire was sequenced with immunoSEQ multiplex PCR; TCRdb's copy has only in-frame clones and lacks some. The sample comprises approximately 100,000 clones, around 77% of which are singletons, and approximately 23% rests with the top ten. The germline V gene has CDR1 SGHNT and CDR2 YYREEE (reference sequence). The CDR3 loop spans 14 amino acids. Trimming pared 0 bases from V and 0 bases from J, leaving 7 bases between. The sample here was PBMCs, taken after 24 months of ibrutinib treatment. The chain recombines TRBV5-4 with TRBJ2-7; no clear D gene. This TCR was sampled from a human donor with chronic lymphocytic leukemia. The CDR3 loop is CASSLDRFSYEQYF. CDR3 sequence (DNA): TGTGCCAGCAGCTTGGACCGATTCTCCTACGAGCAGTACTTC.